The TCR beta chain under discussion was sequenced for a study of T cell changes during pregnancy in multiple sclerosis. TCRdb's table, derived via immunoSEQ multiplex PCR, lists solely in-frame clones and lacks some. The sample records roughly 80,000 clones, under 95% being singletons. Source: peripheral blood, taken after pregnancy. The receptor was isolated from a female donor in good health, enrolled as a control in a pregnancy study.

The CDR3 loop is CASSVRLAGPEQFF. The CDR3 region has the DNA TGTGCCAGCAGCGTAAGACTAGCGGGACCTGAGCAGTTCTTC. The gene calls are TRBV9 and TRBJ2-1; TRBD2 aligns across 11 bases. This CDR3 is built from 14 residues. J gave up 9 bases and V 1 base, and 3 bases lay outside the gene matches. Germline assignment: CDR1 SGDLS and CDR2 YYNGEE.